Listed here are 27 T cell receptor beta chains from one sample, sequenced in a study of blood T cell repertoires in COVID-19. Sequencing was performed with immunoSEQ multiplex PCR; in TCRdb, only in-frame clones are kept and a portion is missing. The sample shows 200,000 to 250,000 clones, over 80% of them seen only once. The sample consisted of PBMCs or T cells enriched from blood (not recorded which). The receptors were sampled from a woman aged 25 to 39 who had been exposed to COVID-19.

This clone showed up many times. The rearrangement joins TRBV6-4 to TRBJ2-2; a weak D match, TRBD2 (6 bases). Trimming pared 2 bases from V and 4 bases from J, leaving 8 bases between. This CDR3 comprises 14 residues. Germline CDR1 and CDR2: MRHNA and SNTAGT. CDR3 amino acids: CASSDLAFTGELFF. As DNA, the CDR3 is TGTGCCAGCAGTGACCTAGCGTTCACCGGGGAGCTGTTTTTT.

This clone has a single count. This chain uses TRBV6-5 with TRBJ1-1; 7 bases fit TRBD1. With 3 bases clipped from V and 1 base from J, the junction kept 5 bases outside the gene matches. The CDR3 totals 15 residues. Germline assignment: CDR1 MNHEY and CDR2 SVGAGI. The CDR3: CASSYSDRENTEAFF. CDR3 DNA sequence: TGTGCCAGCAGTTATTCCGACAGGGAGAACACTGAAGCTTTCTTT.

V gene TRBV24-1 combines with J gene TRBJ1-5, with D unclear. This CDR3 spans 15 amino acids. CDR1 and CDR2 (germline): KGHDR, SFDVKD. V was cut by 5 bases and J by 0 bases, with 10 bases left in between. In DNA, the CDR3 is TGTGCCACCAGTGCGGCAGGATATAGCAATCAGCCCCAGCATTTT. Translating gives CATSAAGYSNQPQHF.

The gene calls are TRBV2 and TRBJ2-5; D perhaps matches TRBD1 (6 bases). V lost 10 bases and J 2 bases, leaving 14 bases between the germline ends. The CDR3 runs 13 residues. Germline values: CDR1 SNHLY, CDR2 FYNNEI. For the CDR3, the DNA is TGTGCCACCACGAAGGACAGACAAGAGACCCAGTACTTC. Protein: CATTKDRQETQYF.

This sequence joins TRBV29-1 and TRBJ1-2; tentatively, D is TRBD1 (5 bases). This CDR3 contains 13 residues. The germline V and J ends were trimmed by 4 bases and 1 base, with 10 bases remaining between them. From germline, CDR1 is SQVTM and CDR2 ANQGSEA. Here the CDR3 reads CSVGQGSNYGYTF. The DNA for the CDR3 is TGCAGCGTTGGGCAGGGAAGTAACTATGGCTACACCTTC. Variable domain in full (rest from reference TRBV29-1 and TRBJ1-2): SAVISQKPSRDICQRGTSLTIQCQVDSQVTMMFWYRQQPGQSLTLIATANQGSEATYESGFVIDKFPISRPNLTFSTLTVSNMSPEDSSIYLCSVGQGSNYGYTFGSGTRLTVV.

The rearrangement joins TRBV29-1 to TRBJ2-3, with TRBD2 matching 12 bases. With 5 bases clipped from V and 0 bases from J, the junction kept 9 bases outside the gene matches. This CDR3 comprises 17 residues. CDR1 and CDR2 (germline): SQVTM, ANQGSEA. The CDR3 region has the DNA TGCAGCGTTCTCCCGGTAGGGACTAGCGGGAGCACAGATACGCAGTATTTT. This translates into CSVLPVGTSGSTDTQYF.

The chain uses TRBV5-1 and TRBJ2-1; D is perhaps TRBD2 (5 bases). CDR3 length equals 13 residues. Trimming removed 5 bases at V and 0 bases at J, with 6 bases between. The germline CDR1 and CDR2 sequences are SGHRS and YFSETQ. CDR3 DNA sequence: TGCGCCAGCAGTGGACTCTCCTACAATGAGCAGTTCTTC. This translates into CASSGLSYNEQFF. The full variable domain, rest sourced from reference TRBV5-1 and TRBJ2-1, is KAGVTQTPRYLIKTRGQQVTLSCSPISGHRSVSWYQQTPGQGLQFLFEYFSETQRNKGNFPGRFSGRQFSNSRSEMNVSTLELGDSALYLCASSGLSYNEQFFGPGTRLTVL.

The chain is built from TRBV6-5 and TRBJ1-3; D is ambiguous. V was clipped by 5 bases and J by 8 bases, with 7 bases between them. From germline, CDR1 is MNHEY and CDR2 SVGAGI. The CDR3 loop spans 11 amino acids. The DNA for the CDR3 is TGTGCCAGCAGTCGTGAGGACACCATATATTTT. Its translation is CASSREDTIYF.

The chain links TRBV5-3 to TRBJ2-7, with 8 bases that match TRBD1. TRBV5-3 is annotated as an ORF whose role is uncertain. This CDR3 is 15 amino acids long. V shed 4 bases, J shed 4 bases, and the junction held 10 bases outside the gene matches. CDR3 DNA: TGTGCCAGAAGCCCCGGACAGGGATTTTTTTACGAGCAGTACTTC. The encoded protein is CARSPGQGFFYEQYF.

The chain couples TRBV5-4 to TRBJ2-7, with TRBD1 as a possible D gene (6 bases). Trimming took 5 bases from V and 3 from J, leaving 12 bases between them. The CDR3 consists of 13 residues. The germline gives CDR1 SGHNT, CDR2 YYREEE (reference sequence). The CDR3 DNA sequence: TGTGCCAGCAGTCGAGGGACAAACTACGAGCAGTACTTC. It codes for CASSRGTNYEQYF.

The J gene is TRBJ2-1, the V gene TRBV12-5, with D perhaps matching TRBD2 (5 bases). Looked up from germline, CDR1 is LGHNT and CDR2 is FRNRAP. Trimming stripped 6 bases from V and 5 bases from J, with 17 bases between. The CDR3 is made up of 15 amino acids. The CDR3 coding sequence is TGTGCTAGTGGCCACCCCGCGGGTGGGCACAATGAGCAGTTCTTC. Its translation is CASGHPAGGHNEQFF.

The chain has TRBV3-1 (or the pseudogene TRBV3-2) and TRBJ2-3; 8 nucleotides match TRBD2. The CDR3 is made up of 17 amino acids. J was trimmed by 6 bases and V by 4 bases; bases with no gene match: 15. Germline values: CDR1 LGHDT, CDR2 YNNKEL (reference sequence). In nucleotides, the CDR3 is TGTGCCAGCAGCCTCATAGCGGGATCCCATCTAGGGGATACGCAGTATTTT. Residues: CASSLIAGSHLGDTQYF.

This clone was recorded only once. CDR3 protein: CSPTQAGGPSDTQYF. The CDR3, as DNA: TGCAGCCCGACTCAGGCGGGAGGGCCATCAGATACGCAGTATTTT. The chain employs TRBV29-1 and TRBJ2-3; 9 bases fit TRBD2. Germline CDR1 and CDR2: SQVTM and ANQGSEA. The V and J ends lost 8 bases and 4 bases, in that order; junction bases with no gene match: 13. The CDR3 has 15 amino acids.

The CDR3 loop reads CASSSGQGARNTIYF. CDR3 DNA sequence: TGTGCCAGTAGTAGCGGACAGGGGGCCAGAAACACCATATATTTT. The chain couples TRBV19 to TRBJ1-3; 11 bases align to TRBD1. V lost 4 bases, J lost 5 bases, and 4 bases stayed unmatched. Germline CDR1 LNHDA, CDR2 SQIVND (reference sequence). This CDR3 is built from 15 residues.

This chain joins TRBV29-1 and TRBJ2-7, with 7 nucleotides matching TRBD1. J gave up 3 bases and V 6 bases, and 5 bases lay outside the gene matches. This CDR3 has 12 residues. Per germline, CDR1 SQVTM and CDR2 ANQGSEA. CDR3 bases: TGCAGCGTCCGGGACAGCCTCTACGAGCAGTACTTC. It yields the protein CSVRDSLYEQYF.

This rearrangement joins TRBV6-5 to TRBJ2-7; D perhaps matches TRBD2 (6 bases). CDR1 MNHEY and CDR2 SVGAGI come from the germline V gene. V was cut by 0 bases and J by 2 bases, with 11 bases left in between. The CDR3 has 15 residues. The CDR3 DNA reads TGTGCCAGCAGTTACTCAGCGGGCGTAACCTACGAGCAGTACTTC. Translation: CASSYSAGVTYEQYF.

The chain recombines TRBV25-1 with TRBJ1-4; D is ambiguous. The V and J ends lost 4 bases and 8 bases respectively, with 14 bases between them. Germline V gene sequence: CDR1 MGHDK, CDR2 SYGVNS. The CDR3 loop spans 14 amino acids. The DNA for the CDR3 is TGTGCCAGCAGTGTGCCGGGAGGCCGGGAAAAACTGTTTTTT. It encodes CASSVPGGREKLFF.

The chain recombines TRBV5-3 with TRBJ2-3; TRBD2 aligns across 13 bases. TRBV5-3 is an ORF; its function is uncertain. V dropped 2 bases and J dropped 4; count of bases not matched to a gene: 13. The CDR3 covers 19 residues. CDR3: CARSLGLAGVSLSADTQYF. CDR3 nucleotides: TGTGCCAGAAGCTTAGGACTAGCGGGAGTGTCCCTATCAGCAGATACGCAGTATTTT.

The CDR3 region is CASGRTSRSYEQYF. The DNA for the CDR3 is TGTGCCAGCGGGAGGACGTCCCGCTCCTACGAGCAGTACTTC. V is TRBV7-2 and J is TRBJ2-7; D is perhaps TRBD2 (6 bases). Germline lookup yields CDR1 SGHTA and CDR2 FQGNSA. Trimming cost V 8 bases and J 0 bases, with 14 bases left between them. The CDR3 has 14 amino acids.

The chain joins TRBV7-9 to TRBJ1-6; D might be TRBD1 (5 bases). V was shortened by 7 bases and J by 7 bases, with 11 bases between the two germline ends. Germline assignment: CDR1 SEHNR and CDR2 FQNEAQ (reference sequence). There are 13 residues in the CDR3. This CDR3 is CASTSTVNSPLHF. CDR3 nucleotide sequence: TGTGCCAGCACCTCGACAGTCAATTCACCCCTCCACTTT.

The chain's CDR3 is CATSRDYPGGLLYTEAFF. CDR3 nucleotides: TGTGCCACCAGCAGAGATTACCCGGGAGGGCTTTTGTACACTGAAGCTTTCTTT. V gene TRBV15 combines with J gene TRBJ1-1, with D uncertain. Per germline, CDR1 LNHNV and CDR2 YYDKDF (reference sequence). Trimming stripped 0 bases from V and 3 bases from J, with 20 bases between. The CDR3 contains 18 residues. Combining the CDR3 with reference TRBV15 and TRBJ1-1 gives the whole variable domain DAMVIQNPRYQVTQFGKPVTLSCSQTLNHNVMYWYQQKSSQAPKLLFHYYDKDFNNEADTPDNFQSRRPNTSFCFLDIRSPGLGDTAMYLCATSRDYPGGLLYTEAFFGQGTRLTVV.

CDR3 DNA: TGTGCCAGCAGCCCGGAGGGCTCTCTGATCCACGAGCAGTACTTC. Residues: CASSPEGSLIHEQYF. J is TRBJ2-7 and V is TRBV7-2, with a weak D call TRBD2 (6 bases). Germline CDR1 SGHTA, CDR2 FQGNSA. Trimming left V 5 bases short and J 5 bases short, with 19 bases between. This CDR3 region has 15 residues.

This chain links TRBV5-1 with TRBJ2-1; possible D gene TRBD1, 5 bases. From germline, CDR1 is SGHRS and CDR2 YFSETQ. Trimming took off 0 bases at V and 7 bases at J, with 14 bases between the two ends. The CDR3 covers 15 residues. CDR3 coding DNA: TGCGCCAGCAGCTTGGAGGCAGGGAATGGGAATGAGCAGTTCTTC. It is translated as CASSLEAGNGNEQFF.

The V call is TRBV24-1, the J call TRBJ2-1; 15 bases match TRBD2. The germline V gene encodes CDR1 KGHDR and CDR2 SFDVKD. This CDR3 has 18 residues. Unmatched junction bases numbered 7, after V lost 3 bases and J lost 5 bases. The CDR3 reads CATSDPGLAGGRDNEQFF. CDR3 DNA sequence: TGTGCCACCAGTGATCCCGGACTAGCGGGAGGGCGGGACAATGAGCAGTTCTTC.

This chain links TRBV18 with TRBJ1-2; 11 bases fit TRBD1. Per germline, CDR1 KGHSH and CDR2 LQKENI. CDR3 length: 16 amino acids. Germline trimming cut 4 bases from V and 4 bases from J; bases unmatched to any gene: 8. In DNA, the CDR3 is TGTGCCAGCTCACAGTCCGGGACAGGGGGGATCTATGGCTACACCTTC. Translating it yields CASSQSGTGGIYGYTF.

The chain has TRBV19 and TRBJ2-1; TRBD2 matches at 9 bases. J gave up 9 bases and V 8 bases, and 8 bases lay outside the gene matches. Germline V gives CDR1 LNHDA, CDR2 SQIVND (reference sequence). CDR3 length equals 13 residues. CDR3 DNA sequence: TGTGCCAGTCGTCTGCGGGAGGGGGGTGAGCAGTTCTTC. Encoded protein: CASRLREGGEQFF.

This clone has only a few counts. The chain links TRBV5-6 to TRBJ1-4; 9 bases align to TRBD1. This CDR3 spans 16 amino acids. With 0 bases clipped from V and 8 bases from J, the junction kept 8 bases outside the gene matches. Germline V CDR1 and CDR2: SGHDT, YYEEEE. The CDR3 DNA reads as TGTGCCAGCAGCTTGGCGGGGACAGGGATTGGAGAAAAACTGTTTTTT. This sequence encodes CASSLAGTGIGEKLFF.